Reported below is one T cell receptor (beta chain). Cohorts were assigned according to the clinical history that participants reported. This sample is part of a study of blood T cell repertoires in COVID-19. Study-wide context: Sample material is recorded as cDNA or gDNA derived from T cells, B-cell-depleted T cells, or PBMCs.

Method: immunoSEQ multiplex PCR; TCRdb's copy keeps in-frame clones and lacks some. The table shows 200,000 to 250,000 clones, with 84% occurring only once. CDR3 length equals 16 residues. The J segment lost 1 base and the V segment lost 2 bases, leaving 5 bases of the junction unmatched. Germline V gene data show CDR1 as MNHNS and CDR2 as SASEGT. This TCR was recovered from a man in his sixties who had recovered from COVID-19. Material: PBMCs or T cells enriched from blood (not recorded which). The chain uses TRBV6-1 and TRBJ2-5; TRBD1 matches at 9 bases. The CDR3 reads CASSELGTGSQETQYF. The CDR3 nucleotides read TGTGCCAGCAGTGAATTGGGGACAGGGTCCCAAGAGACCCAGTACTTC.